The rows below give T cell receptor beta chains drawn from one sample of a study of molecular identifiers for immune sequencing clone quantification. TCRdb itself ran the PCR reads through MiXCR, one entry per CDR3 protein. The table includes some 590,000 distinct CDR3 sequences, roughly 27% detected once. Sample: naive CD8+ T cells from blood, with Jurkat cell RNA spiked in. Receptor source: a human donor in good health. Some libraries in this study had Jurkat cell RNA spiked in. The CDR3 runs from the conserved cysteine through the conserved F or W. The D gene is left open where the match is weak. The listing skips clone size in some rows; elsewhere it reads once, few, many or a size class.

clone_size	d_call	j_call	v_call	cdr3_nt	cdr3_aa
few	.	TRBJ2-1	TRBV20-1	TGCAGTGCTACGACCCTCTACAATGAGCAGTTCTTC	CSATTLYNEQFF
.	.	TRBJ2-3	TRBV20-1	TGCAGTGCTAGGGCATCGTATACGCAGTATTTT	CSARASYTQYF
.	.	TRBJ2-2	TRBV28	TGTGCCAGCCACGCCTCAGGTACTAACACCGGGGAGCTGTTTTTT	CASHASGTNTGELFF
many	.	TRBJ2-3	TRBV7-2	TGTGCCAGCAGCTTAGATGAGGGGGGAATAGATACGCAGTATTTT	CASSLDEGGIDTQYF
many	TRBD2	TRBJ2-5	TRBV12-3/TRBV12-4	TGTGCCAGCAGTCCGGACCCGACTAGCGGGTATGAGACCCAGTACTTC	CASSPDPTSGYETQYF
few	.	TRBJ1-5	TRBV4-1	TGCGCCAGCAGCCAAGGAAAACACAGCAATCAGCCCCAGCATTTT	CASSQGKHSNQPQHF
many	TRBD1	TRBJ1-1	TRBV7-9	TGTGCCAGCAGCACCCCCCAGGGGGACACCCGGTGGACTGAAGCTTTCTTT	CASSTPQGDTRWTEAFF
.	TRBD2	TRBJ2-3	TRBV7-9	TGTGCCAGCAGCCCGAGGAAGCGGGAGTCTATCGCAGATACGCAGTATTTT	CASSPRKRESIADTQYF
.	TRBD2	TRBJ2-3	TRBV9	TGTGCCAGCAGCGTAGAGGGCGGGACTAGCGCAGATACGCAGTATTTT	CASSVEGGTSADTQYF
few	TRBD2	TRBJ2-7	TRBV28	TGTGCCAGCAGTTTACGGGGGGGACTAGCGGGAACCTACGAGCAGTACTTC	CASSLRGGLAGTYEQYF
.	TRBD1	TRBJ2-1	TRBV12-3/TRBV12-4	TGTGCCACCAGGGACAGGGATCATCGGCAGTTCTTC	CATRDRDHRQFF
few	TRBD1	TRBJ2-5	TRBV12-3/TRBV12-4	TGTGCCAGCAGCCGGGCGACAGGGGGAGTACAAGAGACCCAGTACTTC	CASSRATGGVQETQYF
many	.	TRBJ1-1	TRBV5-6	TGTGCCAGCAGCCAAGGGGGACTGCTGAACACTGAAGCTTTCTTT	CASSQGGLLNTEAFF
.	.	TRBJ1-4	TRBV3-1	TGTGCCAGCAGCCAAGAAAAGGGGCTGGGCGAAAAACTGTTTTTT	CASSQEKGLGEKLFF
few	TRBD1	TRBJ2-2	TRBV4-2	TGTGCCAGCAGCCAAGGCCTAGGACAGGGGGCGGGCACCGGGGAGCTGTTTTTT	CASSQGLGQGAGTGELFF
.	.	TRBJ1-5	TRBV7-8	TGTGCCAGCGCGCCCGGTTTCGGGCAGGACAATCAGCCCCAGCATTTT	CASAPGFGQDNQPQHF